This T cell receptor beta chain was observed in a study of shared clonotypes between healthy human individuals (dated by TCRdb to the early 2020s). Looking at the study overall: The cohort comprised a couple of women and a few men aged 18 to 49 years. Blood TCR repertoires of four to six healthy adults were deeply sequenced to estimate repertoire size and the extent of clonotype sharing between individuals. Each donor's leukapheresis produced roughly between roughly 0.85 and 10 billion PBMCs. Libraries were prepared and TCR repertoires were sequenced by different laboratories using diverse techniques, in order to increase sequencing depth and limit assay-specific biases. Per donor, three plates each were used for CD4 naive and CD4 memory, two for CD8 naive, and one for CD8 memory.

Using the deep immunoSEQ assay, TCR CDR3 regions were amplified from genomic DNA by multiplex PCR. Extracted genomic DNA from each cell subset was spread evenly across all wells of several immunoSEQ 96-well plates, with each plate serving as a replicate. Each replicate PCR for sorted subsets received 150 to 250 ng genomic DNA, equal to around 32,000 T cell genomes. The purified libraries were quantified using a Qubit 3.0 fluorometer, sized with a Bioanalyzer 2100, and then quantified again using the KAPA Library Quantification kit. Every immunoSEQ 96-well plate was sequenced on a separate single-read 150-cycle Illumina NextSeq 550 flow cell. In the paper's pipeline: Because only junctional sequences without quality scores were contained in the immunoSEQ output, filtering matching that applied to full-length reads could not be performed. To assign V/J genes and CDR3, sequences were annotated using PyIR, a Python wrapper for IgBLAST v1.9, with IMGT germline references. Reads were removed for weak V/J assignments (E-value above 1e-6), missing CDR3, stop codons, out-of-frame junctions, or ambiguous translated residues. V3J clonotypes were defined by identical inferred V gene, J gene, and CDR3 amino acid sequence. To compute the percentage overlap between repertoires, the number of shared unique clonotypes was divided by the size of the smaller repertoire. Repertoire richness was assessed with RTK rarefaction, the Chao1 estimator, and Recon v2.1 estimates of unobserved clonotypes. For all TCRbeta clonotypes obtained by the gDNA method from several donors, generation probabilities were computed with OLGA. TCRdb obtained this table from immuneACCESS and retained in-frame rearrangements with V and J assigned. These tables miss some clones; where compared with another copy, unresolved V genes account for less than half of the shortfall, and the remainder is unexplained. The V and J calls and clone size come from that table; D and trimming were worked out from the DNA. The sample yields about 380,000 clones; about 97% were counted once. Less than 0.35% of the sample goes to the ten largest clones.

Here is what the overall study found, with its caveats: Rarefaction of sorted-subset datasets indicated incomplete sequencing despite the large sequencing depth. When a handful of donors were compared, the shared fraction of clonotypes was 5% to 6.5% for naive CD4, about 4% for naive CD8, about 2.5% for memory CD4, and roughly 0.4% for memory CD8. Because the study included a small number of donors, the genetic and exposure-history diversity represented was limited. Sampling was restricted to blood, and TCR repertoires in tissues likely differ from the TCR repertoires found in blood. Based on pairwise subsampling, the degree of clonotype sharing among donors was expected to be affected by sequencing depth. Naive subsets generally had larger estimated clonotype richness than memory subsets did. Compared with non-shared clonotypes, the clonotypes found in all four sorted-subset donors had higher generation probabilities.

V and J are truncated by 4 bases and 3 bases respectively, leaving an intervening sequence of 16 bases. The germline V gene (reference sequence) gives CDR1 as SEHNR and CDR2 as FQNEAQ. Measured from the cysteine to the phenylalanine, the CDR3 is 16 residues long. Just the 48-base CDR3 DNA is kept, in frame starting at base 1. Healthy HIV-negative adults with no recently reported acute infections or vaccinations were included as donors. Every donor was a Caucasian adult residing in Nashville, Tennessee, USA. CD8 memory samples combined magnetically selected CD45RO+ cells with CCR7-negative CD45RA+ effector memory (TemRA) cells. Blood was collected by leukapheresis, and PBMCs were isolated by Ficoll-Histopaque density gradient centrifugation and then cryopreserved in liquid nitrogen vapor phase. Analytical flow cytometry was used to check the purity and quantity of every magnetically sorted T cell population. Genomic DNA was isolated from every sorted fraction and measured by UV absorbance on a Nanodrop 2000c.

This clone was detected only once. No cognate antigen has been identified for it. Per-base qualities were not stored, and no clone one base away is much larger. Specimen: memory CD8+ T cells sorted from blood. Explained via the paper, the cell subset or site label denotes: CD45RO+ cells pooled with CCR7-negative TemRA cells. The chain was built from TRBV7-9 and TRBJ2-1; matching of 5 bases hints at TRBD2 as the D gene. This clonotype was obtained from a man aged 25-45 years in good health. The nucleotides are TGTGCCAGCAGCTCCTTTACTAGTCGAGACTACAATGAGCAGTTCTTC. This sequence encodes CASSSFTSRDYNEQFF.